This T cell receptor beta chain derives from a study of CD8+CD57+ T cells in acquired aplastic anemia. On this clonotype itself: Antigen unknown.

Regarding the study as a whole: Patients and controls shared roughly 28 CD8+ CDR3 sequences, which appeared highly expressed in patients and within their immunodominant clones. The CD8+ Simpson's diversity of patients and controls was not significantly different.

Sequencing involved patients with CD8+CD57+ cell expansion previously shown by flow cytometry. The cohort consisted entirely of patients having severe acquired aplastic anemia. There was no therapy given to any patient before the blood sampling took place. According to the study, genomic DNA was the template for TCR beta VDJ and CDR3 profiling. TCRdb called the reads again in MiXCR, with one record for every CDR3 protein. Found here are approximately 250,000 distinct CDR3 sequences, around 82% of them singletons; the top ten hold less than 50%. Sequencing was carried out using sorted CD4+, CD8+, or CD8+CD57+ T cells (not recorded which) from PBMCs. This receptor was taken from a human donor with aplastic anemia.

The CDR3 region is CAISESSGEQINEKQYF. The CDR3, as DNA: TGTGCCATCAGTGAGTCTTCAGGAGAACAAATTAATGAAAAGCAGTATTTT. J is TRBJ2-3 and V is TRBV10-3; D gene unclear. This CDR3 region has 17 residues. The V end lost 0 bases, the J end lost 11 bases, and 24 bases lay between the germline ends. The germline gives CDR1 ENHRY, CDR2 SYGVKD.